The sample holds one count of the clone carrying this TCR beta chain. Participants were aged about 18 to 89 years, lived in about two dozen US areas, and enrolled virtually. Membership in each cohort depended on participant-reported clinical history. V gave up 6 bases and J gave up 0 bases, with 12 bases separating them. The CDR3 length is 15 residues. From germline, CDR1 is MNHEY and CDR2 SMNVEV (reference sequence). The data were obtained in a study of blood T cell repertoires in COVID-19. Some clones are missing from TCRdb's copy, which holds only in-frame ones; the method was immunoSEQ multiplex PCR. Of over 150,000 clones listed, over 75% were seen once; the top ten hold about 7%.

Material: PBMCs or T cells enriched from blood (not recorded which). The source is a woman aged 45-65 years who had recovered from COVID-19. This rearrangement joins TRBV27 to TRBJ2-1; D perhaps matches TRBD2 (5 bases). The CDR3 spells CASSHSGSSYNEQFF. As DNA, the CDR3 is TGTGCCAGCAGCCACAGTGGGAGCTCCTACAATGAGCAGTTCTTC.